These 23 T cell receptor beta chains were all obtained from the same sample, sequenced in a study of T cells in Graves' hyperthyroidism and ophthalmopathy. RNA transcripts provided the source from which TCR beta CDR3 regions were amplified. A first-round RT-PCR of the TCR CDR3 used the HTBI primer set. TCRdb re-derived calls from the multiplex PCR reads in MiXCR, one entry per CDR3 protein. The sample lists approximately 870,000 distinct CDR3 sequences; 35% to 45% were seen once. Material for sequencing was blood. The receptors shown here come from a man between 18 and 35 years old with Graves' hyperthyroidism.

In the case of this clonotype: A much larger clone lies one base from this, so it may be a read error. The CDR3 does not close with the conserved phenylalanine or tryptophan, likely indicating a read error. The V call is TRBV12-3 or TRBV12-4, the J call TRBJ1-2; D is uncertain. This CDR3 region has 11 residues. V shed 5 bases and J shed 8 bases, with 9 bases lying between them. The CDR3, as DNA: TGTGCCAGCAGTACGAGGTTCGGCTACACCCTC. As protein: CASSTRFGYTL.

This clonotype was observed at least ten times. The chain uses TRBV10-3 and TRBJ2-7, with D possibly being TRBD1 or TRBD2 (5 bases each). V lost 7 bases and J lost 2, with 15 bases in between. The CDR3 is made up of 14 amino acids. From germline, CDR1 is ENHRY and CDR2 SYGVKD. The CDR3 loop reads CAITIAGGTYEQYF. The CDR3 DNA reads TGTGCCATCACCATAGCTGGGGGAACCTACGAGCAGTACTTC.

V gene TRBV7-3 combines with J gene TRBJ2-5; 11 nucleotides line up with TRBD1. The V gene end was trimmed by 5 bases and the J gene end by 3 bases; junction bases not matched to a gene: 5. Per germline, CDR1 SGHTA and CDR2 FQGTGA. The CDR3 runs 15 residues. The CDR3 is CASSPRTGGKETQYF. CDR3 DNA sequence: TGTGCCAGCAGCCCCAGGACAGGGGGCAAAGAGACCCAGTACTTC.

The J gene is TRBJ1-1, the V gene TRBV12-3 or TRBV12-4; 7 nucleotides line up with TRBD1. CDR3 size: 12 residues. Losses at the gene ends were 6 bases for V and 5 bases for J; bases not matched to a gene: 3. The CDR3 protein is CASRTGRTEAFF. Here the CDR3 DNA reads TGTGCCAGCAGGACAGGGAGGACTGAAGCTTTCTTT.

The chain has TRBV19 and TRBJ2-2, with 8 bases that match TRBD2. V shed 3 bases, J shed 4 bases, and the junction held 10 bases outside the gene matches. Germline-derived CDR1 and CDR2 are LNHDA and SQIVND (reference sequence). CDR3 length: 17 residues. CDR3 amino acids: CASSILGTRTFTGELFF. The CDR3 bases are TGTGCCAGTAGTATCCTTGGGACTAGGACTTTCACCGGGGAGCTGTTTTTT.

V is TRBV7-2 and J is TRBJ2-5; D may be TRBD2 (7 bases). Trimming removed 7 bases at V and 7 bases at J, with 19 bases between. This CDR3 is built from 14 residues. CDR1 and CDR2 from the germline V gene are SGHTA and FQGNSA. The CDR3 reads CASNLASGGGTQYF. In DNA, the CDR3 is TGTGCCAGCAACCTAGCTTCGGGGGGCGGGACCCAGTACTTC.

The chain employs TRBV7-9 and TRBJ2-7, with TRBD1 as a possible D gene (5 bases). CDR3 length: 14 amino acids. V shed 1 base and J shed 3 bases, with 10 bases lying between them. Germline CDR1 and CDR2: SEHNR and FQNEAQ (reference sequence). In nucleotides, the CDR3 is TGTGCCAGCAGCTTAGTCCCAGGGCTCTACGAGCAGTACTTC. This gives the protein CASSLVPGLYEQYF.

This clonotype was detected a few times. The V and J genes are TRBV19 and TRBJ2-7, with a weak D call TRBD2 (5 bases). Per germline, CDR1 LNHDA and CDR2 SQIVND (reference sequence). The V end was cut by 2 bases, the J end by 1 base, with 9 bases between. The CDR3 is made up of 14 amino acids. The CDR3 loop reads CASSITGMSYEQYF. The CDR3 DNA follows: TGTGCCAGTAGTATAACGGGGATGTCCTACGAGCAGTACTTC.

The chain combines TRBV20-1 with TRBJ1-2; maybe TRBD1 (5 bases). The CDR3 covers 14 residues. V lost 2 bases and J lost 8, with 18 bases in between. CDR1 DFQATT and CDR2 SNEGSKA come from the germline V gene (reference sequence). CDR3 protein: CSARRDSPIGGYTF. The CDR3 DNA reads as TGCAGTGCTAGACGGGACTCTCCTATTGGGGGCTACACCTTC.

A single count supports this clonotype. V and J are TRBV6-5 and TRBJ2-7; 10 bases are a match to TRBD1. V dropped 11 bases and J dropped 6; count of bases not matched to a gene: 19. CDR3 length equals 16 residues. CDR1 MNHEY and CDR2 SVGAGI come from the germline V gene. The CDR3 is CAVSSRGGDRGVEQYF. DNA of the CDR3: TGTGCCGTCAGCTCGAGGGGAGGGGACAGGGGCGTCGAGCAGTACTTC.

This clonotype was seen at least ten times. The chain has TRBV9 and TRBJ1-5; D might be TRBD1 (6 bases). V was cut by 0 bases and J by 6 bases, with 10 bases left in between. The germline CDR1 and CDR2 sequences are SGDLS and YYNGEE. The CDR3 runs to 14 residues. The CDR3 protein is CASSVGGGTQPQHF. In DNA form, the CDR3 reads TGTGCCAGCAGCGTAGGAGGGGGAACTCAGCCCCAGCATTTT.

In this sample, this clonotype turned up many times. This sequence joins TRBV29-1 and TRBJ1-1, with a tentative D call TRBD1 (6 bases). V lost 1 base and J lost 3, with 9 bases in between. The CDR3 is 13 amino acids. The germline CDR1 and CDR2 sequences are SQVTM and ANQGSEA. The CDR3 sequence is CSVEGRGYTEAFF. CDR3 coding DNA: TGCAGCGTTGAAGGAAGGGGGTACACTGAAGCTTTCTTT.

The chain combines TRBV10-3 with TRBJ1-1, with a tentative D call TRBD1 (6 bases). Between the trimmed V and J ends, which lost 6 bases and 7 bases, there was a span of 12 bases. The germline gives CDR1 ENHRY, CDR2 SYGVKD. CDR3 length equals 12 residues. For the CDR3, the DNA is TGTGCCATCAGAAGGGGGGATAATGAAGCTTTCTTT. This codes for CAIRRGDNEAFF.

Points on this clonotype: A junction boundary mismatches the germline segment, possibly from a read error. The CDR3 DNA sequence: TGTGCCAGCAGTTACTCCTTTCAGGGCAATCAGCCCCAGCATTTT. Translation: CASSYSFQGNQPQHF. The chain is built from TRBV24-1 and TRBJ1-5; D is undetermined. The CDR3 contains 15 residues. The V gene's germline CDR1 is KGHDR and CDR2 SFDVKD.

The gene calls are TRBV20-1 and TRBJ1-4, with D unclear. The CDR3 is made up of 15 amino acids. Deletions cut 1 base from V and 8 bases from J, with 17 bases between. Germline V gene sequence: CDR1 DFQATT, CDR2 SNEGSKA (reference sequence). CDR3 in DNA: TGCAGTGCTAGAGTACGGAGGACTGGATTGGAAAAACTGTTTTTT. Protein: CSARVRRTGLEKLFF.

This clonotype appeared a single time. One junction end disagrees with the germline gene, perhaps due to a read error. The gene calls are TRBV7-3 and TRBJ1-5; 9 bases are shared with TRBD1. The CDR3 totals 15 residues. Germline V lookup: CDR1 SGHTA, CDR2 FQGTGA. The DNA for the CDR3 is TGCGCCAGCAGCAAACCGGACAGGGGTTACCAGCCCCAGCATTTT. Its protein is CASSKPDRGYQPQHF.

This chain uses TRBV7-2 with TRBJ1-5; 8 nucleotides line up with TRBD1. V shed 5 bases, J shed 11 bases, and the junction held 14 bases outside the gene matches. CDR1 is SGHTA, CDR2 FQGNSA, per germline. The CDR3 extends over 15 amino acids. The CDR3 region has the DNA TGTGCCAGCAGCCAAGAGAGGGGGGGACAGGAGACCCAGCATTTT. Residues: CASSQERGGQETQHF.

This clonotype was picked up many times. The CDR3 bases are TGTGCCAGCAGCGACCGGGACGGTCTAAATTCACCCCTCCACTTT. Amino acids: CASSDRDGLNSPLHF. This chain joins TRBV9 and TRBJ1-6; possible D gene TRBD1, 5 bases. There are 15 residues in the CDR3. V was shortened by 3 bases and J by 7 bases, with 14 bases between the two germline ends. Germline V gives CDR1 SGDLS, CDR2 YYNGEE.

As concerns this clonotype: This CDR3 is missing its conserved last phenylalanine or tryptophan, likely due to a read error. The genes are TRBV7-8 and TRBJ1-1; no firm D call. CDR3 length: 14 amino acids. Germline lookup yields CDR1 SGHVS and CDR2 FQNEAQ. The V end was cut by 1 base, the J end by 1 base, with 7 bases between. The CDR3 region has the DNA TGTGCCAGCAGCTTAGTTGCAGGGAACACTGAAGCTTTCCTT. Translation gives CASSLVAGNTEAFL.

This clonotype was seen at least ten times. The J gene is TRBJ2-7, the V gene TRBV7-2, with TRBD2 matching 11 bases. The CDR3 consists of 15 residues. Germline CDR1 SGHTA, CDR2 FQGNSA. V trimming: 2 bases; J trimming: 2 bases; junction bases outside the gene matches: 2. DNA of the CDR3: TGTGCCAGCAGCTTACTAGCGGGAGGCCCCTACGAGCAGTACTTC. Amino acids: CASSLLAGGPYEQYF.

The table lists this clonotype with many counts. The V and J genes are TRBV29-1 and TRBJ1-1, with D perhaps TRBD1 (6 bases). With 6 bases removed from V and 0 bases from J, the gap between germline ends came to 11 bases. The germline V gene encodes CDR1 SQVTM and CDR2 ANQGSEA. The CDR3 spans 13 residues. CDR3 in DNA: TGCAGCGTGCAGGGGATTATGAACACTGAAGCTTTCTTT. This translates into CSVQGIMNTEAFF.

The chain combines TRBV20-1 with TRBJ2-3, with a tentative D call TRBD2 (6 bases). The length of the CDR3 is 14 residues. Between the trimmed V and J ends, which lost 1 base and 1 base, there was a span of 9 bases. Germline-derived CDR1 and CDR2 are DFQATT and SNEGSKA (reference sequence). The CDR3 is CSARVGGGTDTQYF. Here the CDR3 DNA reads TGCAGTGCTAGAGTTGGCGGGGGCACAGATACGCAGTATTTT.

CDR3 coding DNA: TGCGCCAGCAGCCAGATGACAGAGGTCTTGACTGGGGCCAACGTCCTGACTTTC. As protein: CASSQMTEVLTGANVLTF. The chain recombines TRBV4-3 with TRBJ2-6; a possible D gene is TRBD1 (5 bases). The germline CDR1 and CDR2 sequences are LGHNA and YSLEER. The CDR3 has 18 amino acids. The V end lost 3 bases, the J end lost 2 bases, and 17 bases lay between the germline ends.